This T cell receptor (beta chain) is drawn from a study of T-cell memory formation after mild COVID-19. Background on the study: TCR clusters were mostly confined to one donor each.

TCRdb re-called the 5' RACE reads through MiXCR, storing one row per CDR3 protein. The data contain 100,000 to 150,000 distinct CDR3 sequences, about 6% of them singletons. Findings and caveats of the study: Some SARS-CoV-2-responding clones were already detected in memory before infection.

V was clipped by 6 bases and J by 6 bases, with 8 bases between them. CDR1 ENHRY and CDR2 SYGVKD come from the germline V gene. The CDR3 is 11 residues long. This clonotype was observed a few times. Its antigen remains unidentified. The specimen sequenced was PBMCs or a T cell subset sorted from them (not recorded which). This clonotype originated in an adult woman who had mild COVID-19 (a few samples of this study predate the infection). Cell type and time point are not known. The rearrangement links TRBV10-3 to TRBJ1-2, with no clear D. The CDR3 sequence is CAIRGIDGYTF. CDR3 nucleotide sequence: TGTGCCATCAGGGGGATTGATGGCTACACCTTC.